The text below deals with one TCR beta chain. Antigen specificity is unknown. Germline loops: CDR1 LNHDA, CDR2 SQIVND (reference sequence). V was clipped by 3 bases and J by 8 bases, with 7 bases between them. CDR3 length: 11 residues. These data originate in a study of T cell repertoires in cytomegalovirus infection. TCRdb reanalysed the reads using MiXCR and keeps one entry per CDR3 protein. This table has about 340,000 distinct CDR3 sequences, about 27% appearing once. This clonotype was sampled from a human donor in good health (CMV status not recorded). Some clones in this sample may be carry-over from other donors' samples. The chain combines TRBV19 with TRBJ1-2; D unresolved. Sequencing was performed on cultured PBMCs, taken from culture after CMV antigen stimulation. CDR3 residues: CASSIAGGYTF. The CDR3 DNA reads TGTGCCAGTAGTATTGCGGGAGGCTACACCTTC.